This TCR beta chain was identified during a study of blood T cell repertoires in COVID-19. Study background: T cells, B-cell-depleted T cells, or PBMCs provided the cDNA or gDNA that served as material.

V lost 4 bases to trimming and J lost 5 bases, with 18 bases between them. This CDR3 has 15 amino acids. CDR1 and CDR2 (germline): KGHSH, LQKENI. Original processing notes: Researchers report that nucleated cell counts were estimated from reference gene primer amplification. TCRdb's copy holds only in-frame clones and misses some; the assay was immunoSEQ multiplex PCR. The V and J calls and clone size were taken over from that table, and D and trimming were inferred from the DNA. This table has fewer than 350,000 clones, approximately 83% appearing once. Sequencing was done on a sample of PBMCs or T cells enriched from blood (not recorded which). The source is a woman aged 40 to 55 with acute COVID-19. V usage is TRBV18 and J usage is TRBJ2-7, with D perhaps matching TRBD1 (6 bases). The CDR3 DNA follows: TGTGCCAGCTCACGAGCGGAGACAGGTTCCCACGAGCAGTACTTC. It translates to CASSRAETGSHEQYF.